This entry lists 23 T cell receptor beta chains sequenced from one sample in a study of T cells after yellow fever vaccination. TCRdb re-analysed the 5' RACE reads in MiXCR, keeping a single row per CDR3 protein. The sample has approximately 180,000 distinct CDR3 sequences; approximately 6.2% are singletons. The source material was CD4+ T cells sorted from PBMCs, sampled on the day of the first yellow fever vaccination. The receptors shown here come from a man younger than 35 who received the YFV17D yellow fever vaccine.

This clonotype was recorded at least ten times. This sequence joins TRBV7-9 and TRBJ2-3; D may be TRBD2 (5 bases). This CDR3 is 13 amino acids long. The germline gives CDR1 SEHNR, CDR2 FQNEAQ (reference sequence). V was trimmed by 5 bases and J by 2 bases, leaving 8 bases between them. CDR3 amino acids: CASSVRDTDTQYF. The CDR3 DNA is TGTGCCAGCAGCGTCCGGGACACAGATACGCAGTATTTT.

This clonotype appeared many times. This sequence joins TRBV10-3 and TRBJ1-5; D might be TRBD1 (5 bases). V gave up 10 bases and J gave up 7 bases, with 20 bases separating them. Germline CDR1 reads ENHRY; CDR2 reads SYGVKD. CDR3 length: 14 residues. The CDR3 region has the DNA TGTGCCACCACCGCTGTCCTTGGGACCCAGCCCCAGCATTTT. Translation gives CATTAVLGTQPQHF.

The chain joins TRBV6-5 to TRBJ1-5; no clear D. CDR1 is MNHEY, CDR2 SVGAGI, per germline. This CDR3 is built from 14 residues. The germline V and J ends were trimmed by 4 bases and 2 bases, with 9 bases remaining between them. The CDR3 loop is CASSSPTRNQPQHF. In nucleotides, the CDR3 is TGTGCCAGCAGTTCCCCGACTCGCAATCAGCCCCAGCATTTT.

This clonotype was found a few times. The chain carries TRBV6-6 and TRBJ2-7, with D maybe TRBD1 (6 bases). Germline values: CDR1 MNHNY, CDR2 SVGAGI (reference sequence). V lost 6 bases to trimming and J lost 2 bases, with 11 bases between them. The CDR3 runs 13 residues. The CDR3 reads CASSRRGPYEQYF. CDR3 coding DNA: TGTGCCAGCAGCCGCAGGGGTCCCTACGAGCAGTACTTC.

This sequence joins TRBV4-1 and TRBJ1-5; TRBD1 matches at 8 bases. J was trimmed by 4 bases and V by 1 base; bases with no gene match: 3. This CDR3 contains 15 residues. Per the germline V gene, CDR1 is MGHRA and CDR2 is YSYEKL. The DNA of the CDR3 is TGCGCCAGCAGCCAAGCGGGACAGGCTAATCAGCCCCAGCATTTT. Its protein product is CASSQAGQANQPQHF.

This chain connects TRBV4-3 to TRBJ1-1; 7 nucleotides agree with TRBD1. CDR1 is LGHNA, CDR2 YSLEER, per germline. The V gene end was trimmed by 0 bases and the J gene end by 13 bases; junction bases not matched to a gene: 11. The CDR3 spans 14 residues. The CDR3 coding sequence is TGCGCCAGCAGCCAAGAATTACGTGACAGGGCAGTTTTCTTT. This translates into CASSQELRDRAVFF.

This clonotype occurred a few times. This chain links TRBV7-2 with TRBJ2-2, with D unresolved. Looked up from germline, CDR1 is SGHTA and CDR2 is FQGNSA. Trimming stripped 5 bases from V and 4 bases from J, with 11 bases between. CDR3 size: 14 residues. The CDR3 nucleotides are TGTGCCAGCAGCGACCGTCGTGGCACCGGGGAGCTGTTTTTT. Amino acids: CASSDRRGTGELFF.

Only a few counts were recorded for this clonotype. The V and J genes are TRBV3-1 and TRBJ1-4; a possible D gene is TRBD1 (5 bases). CDR1 and CDR2 (germline): LGHDT, YNNKEL (reference sequence). The CDR3 sequence is 17 residues long. V lost 2 bases, J lost 4 bases, and 17 bases lay in between. Here the CDR3 DNA reads TGTGCCAGCAGCCAACGGGTACTTCAGGGTTTTAATGAAAAACTGTTTTTT. Its translation: CASSQRVLQGFNEKLFF.

This clonotype was detected ten times or more. The chain joins TRBV6-5 to TRBJ2-3, with D possibly matching TRBD2 (5 bases). Germline V gene sequence: CDR1 MNHEY, CDR2 SVGAGI. This CDR3 is 12 amino acids long. V was cut by 5 bases and J by 6 bases, with 9 bases left in between. CDR3 sequence (DNA): TGTGCCAGCAGTACACTAGATGATACGCAGTATTTT. Protein product: CASSTLDDTQYF.

The chain uses TRBV28 and TRBJ2-7; D uncertain. Germline assignment: CDR1 MDHEN and CDR2 SYDVKM. V lost 8 bases to trimming and J lost 3 bases, with 17 bases between them. This CDR3 contains 14 residues. The CDR3 spells CASVSGSRHYEQYV. The CDR3 DNA reads TGTGCCAGCGTATCAGGCTCTCGGCACTACGAGCAGTACGTC.

This clonotype was seen only a few times. J is TRBJ2-5 and V is TRBV4-3; unclear D gene. Looked up from germline, CDR1 is LGHNA and CDR2 is YSLEER. The CDR3 is 12 amino acids. V lost 8 bases and J 2 bases, leaving 9 bases between the germline ends. The DNA for the CDR3 is TGCGCCAGCCCCCCAGTTCAAGAGACCCAGTACTTC. Its protein is CASPPVQETQYF.

This clonotype has a count of ten or more. Here the CDR3 reads CASSPWTGKSSGANVLTF. CDR3 nucleotides: TGTGCCAGCAGCCCCTGGACAGGGAAGTCCTCTGGGGCCAACGTCCTGACTTTC. The rearrangement uses TRBV14 and TRBJ2-6, with 8 nucleotides matching TRBD1. The CDR3 sequence is 18 residues long. With 4 bases clipped from V and 0 bases from J, the junction kept 8 bases outside the gene matches. CDR1 is SGHDN and CDR2 is FVKESK in the germline V gene.

The table lists this clonotype with a few counts. The V gene is TRBV18, the J gene TRBJ2-3, with D maybe TRBD1 (5 bases). Looked up from germline, CDR1 is KGHSH and CDR2 is LQKENI. The V end was cut by 3 bases, the J end by 0 bases, with 13 bases between. The CDR3 has 16 residues. CDR3 DNA: TGTGCCAGCTCACCTTGGGGCGGAGCTAGCACAGATACGCAGTATTTT. It translates to CASSPWGGASTDTQYF.

This clonotype was counted at least ten times. The V gene is TRBV2, the J gene TRBJ2-7, with TRBD2 matching over 12 bases. Germline V gene sequence: CDR1 SNHLY, CDR2 FYNNEI. V gave up 9 bases and J gave up 11 bases; unmatched junction bases: 14. The CDR3 spans 14 residues. Here the CDR3 reads CARGVGLAGPTEYF. In DNA, the CDR3 is TGTGCCAGGGGGGTTGGACTAGCGGGGCCCACGGAGTACTTC.

This clonotype has ten or more counts. This rearrangement joins TRBV7-9 to TRBJ1-3; D remains ambiguous. Per the germline V gene, CDR1 is SEHNR and CDR2 is FQNEAQ (reference sequence). V lost 1 base and J lost 4, with 17 bases in between. This CDR3 contains 17 residues. In nucleotides, the CDR3 is TGTGCCAGCAGCTTAGGCCGCGTAGGGAATAAAGGAAACACCATATATTTT. This codes for CASSLGRVGNKGNTIYF.

This clonotype has a handful of counts. The V and J genes are TRBV28 and TRBJ2-5, with a possible D match to TRBD2 (5 bases). Trimming shortened V by 11 bases and J by 1 base, and 14 bases separated the two germline ends. Germline-derived CDR1 and CDR2 are MDHEN and SYDVKM. This CDR3 is built from 13 residues. The CDR3 DNA follows: TGTGCCTCCCTGGGGAGCCCCCAAGAGACCCAGTACTTC. Translation gives CASLGSPQETQYF.

This clonotype was observed a few times. The genes are TRBV5-4 and TRBJ2-3; a possible D gene is TRBD2 (7 bases). Germline assignment: CDR1 SGHNT and CDR2 YYREEE (reference sequence). V shed 4 bases and J shed 4 bases, with 16 bases lying between them. The CDR3 sequence is 15 residues long. The CDR3 sequence is CASSVTGGRSDTQYF. CDR3 sequence (DNA): TGTGCCAGCAGCGTAACGGGGGGCCGCTCAGATACGCAGTATTTT.

The chain has TRBV6-5 and TRBJ2-7, with 9 positions matching TRBD1. This CDR3 region has 15 residues. Germline lookup yields CDR1 MNHEY and CDR2 SVGAGI. The V gene end was trimmed by 2 bases and the J gene end by 4 bases; junction bases not matched to a gene: 6. The CDR3 loop is CASSYRTGVPYEQYV. Written as DNA, the CDR3 is TGTGCCAGCAGTTACAGGACAGGGGTCCCTTACGAGCAGTACGTC.

The sample holds many counts of this clonotype. A read error may produce the germline difference seen at one junction end. J is TRBJ2-2 and V is TRBV7-6, with TRBD2 as a possible D gene (5 bases). This CDR3 is built from 13 residues. Per germline, CDR1 SGHVS and CDR2 FNYEAQ. Written as DNA, the CDR3 is TGTGCCAGCAGCCTAGCCGTAGCGGGGGAGCTGTTTTTT. Its translation is CASSLAVAGELFF.

This clonotype was seen more than once but under ten times. The rearrangement links TRBV7-2 to TRBJ2-7; D tentatively reads TRBD1 or TRBD2 (5 bases each). Germline V gene sequence: CDR1 SGHTA, CDR2 FQGNSA. CDR3 length: 16 residues. V was pared by 4 bases and J by 6 bases, with 22 bases between. The CDR3 DNA is TGTGCCAGCAGCTATTCAGGGTCCACGGGGTCTGGCGAGCAGTACTTC. It is translated as CASSYSGSTGSGEQYF.

This chain links TRBV7-2 with TRBJ2-1; TRBD2 matches at 11 bases. V shed 5 bases, J shed 8 bases, and the junction held 8 bases outside the gene matches. This CDR3 contains 15 residues. CDR1 is SGHTA and CDR2 is FQGNSA in the germline V gene. The CDR3 bases are TGTGCCAGCAGCGCCTTAGCGGGGGGGCAAGATGAGCAGTTCTTC. Its translation: CASSALAGGQDEQFF.

This clonotype came up many times. The chain carries TRBV18 and TRBJ1-2; 10 bases map to TRBD1. After removal of 3 bases from V and 8 bases from J, the junction contained 12 bases not matched to a gene. The CDR3 is 16 residues long. Per germline, CDR1 KGHSH and CDR2 LQKENI. The CDR3 is CASSPSTAGTGEGYTF. The CDR3, as DNA: TGTGCCAGCTCACCTTCCACTGCCGGGACAGGGGAAGGCTACACCTTC.

This clonotype was found many times. V usage is TRBV10-2 and J usage is TRBJ1-1, with 7 bases that match TRBD1. This CDR3 has 14 residues. Unmatched junction bases numbered 4, after V lost 4 bases and J lost 2 bases. The germline V gene has CDR1 WSHSY and CDR2 SAAADI. CDR3 loop: CASSGTGPNTEAFF. CDR3 nucleotides: TGCGCCAGCAGTGGGACAGGCCCTAACACTGAAGCTTTCTTT.